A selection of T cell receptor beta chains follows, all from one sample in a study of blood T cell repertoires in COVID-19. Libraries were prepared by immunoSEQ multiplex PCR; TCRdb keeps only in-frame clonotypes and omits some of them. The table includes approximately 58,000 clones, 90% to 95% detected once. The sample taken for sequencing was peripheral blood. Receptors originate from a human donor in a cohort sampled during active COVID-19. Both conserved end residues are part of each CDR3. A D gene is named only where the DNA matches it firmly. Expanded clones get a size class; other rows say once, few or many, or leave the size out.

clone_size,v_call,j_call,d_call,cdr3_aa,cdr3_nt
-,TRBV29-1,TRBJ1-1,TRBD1,CSVADREDTEAFF,TGCAGCGTTGCCGACAGGGAGGACACTGAAGCTTTCTTT
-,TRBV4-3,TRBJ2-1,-,CASSQEPGLGNEQFF,TGCGCCAGCAGCCAAGAACCGGGTTTAGGCAATGAGCAGTTCTTC
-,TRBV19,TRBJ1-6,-,CASSISYGVYSPLHF,TGTGCCAGTAGTATCTCTTACGGGGTATATTCACCCCTCCACTTT
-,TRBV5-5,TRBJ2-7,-,CASSLVPGNYEQYF,TGTGCCAGCAGCTTGGTACCAGGGAACTACGAGCAGTACTTC
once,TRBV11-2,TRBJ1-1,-,CASSLVSGVNTEAFF,TGTGCCAGCAGCTTAGTGTCGGGGGTGAACACTGAAGCTTTCTTT
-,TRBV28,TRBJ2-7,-,CASSLTGYYSLYEQYF,TGTGCCAGCAGTTTGACAGGTTATTATTCCCTATACGAGCAGTACTTC
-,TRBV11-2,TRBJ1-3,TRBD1,CASSSEGASGNTIYF,TGTGCCAGCAGCTCTGAGGGGGCTTCTGGAAACACCATATATTTT
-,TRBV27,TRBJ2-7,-,CASSPPPDSSYEQYF,TGTGCCAGCAGTCCACCCCCGGACAGCTCCTACGAGCAGTACTTC
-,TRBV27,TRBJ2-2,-,CASSLAISNTGELFF,TGTGCCAGCAGTCTAGCGATCTCGAACACCGGGGAGCTGTTTTTT
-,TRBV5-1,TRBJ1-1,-,CASSQGLPKRRNTEAFF,TGCGCCAGCAGCCAGGGACTCCCGAAGCGAAGGAACACTGAAGCTTTCTTT
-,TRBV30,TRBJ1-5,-,CAWSAAGEFNQPQHF,TGTGCCTGGAGTGCCGCGGGGGAGTTCAATCAGCCCCAGCATTTT
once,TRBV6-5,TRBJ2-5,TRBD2,CASGRGGQETQYF,TGTGCCAGCGGCCGCGGGGGCCAAGAGACCCAGTACTTC
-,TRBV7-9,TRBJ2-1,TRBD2,CASSLLWAGEGNEQFF,TGTGCCAGCAGCTTACTGTGGGCGGGAGAAGGGAATGAGCAGTTCTTC
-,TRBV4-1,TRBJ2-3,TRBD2,CASSPYELAGGTGVEDTQYF,TGCGCCAGCAGCCCTTACGAACTAGCGGGAGGGACAGGTGTGGAGGATACGCAGTATTTT
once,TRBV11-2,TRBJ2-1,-,CASSYTRGNEQFF,TGTGCCAGCAGCTATACACGAGGAAATGAGCAGTTCTTC
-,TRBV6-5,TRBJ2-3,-,CASSPGQEQYF,TGTGCCAGCAGTCCAGGACAAGAGCAGTATTTT
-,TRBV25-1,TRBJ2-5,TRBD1,CASSASYRGGETQYF,TGTGCCAGCAGTGCGTCATACAGGGGCGGAGAGACCCAGTACTTC
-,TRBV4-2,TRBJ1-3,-,CASSQDYVGNTIYF,TGTGCCAGCAGCCAAGATTATGTCGGAAACACCATATATTTT
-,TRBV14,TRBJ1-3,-,CASSPRRFSGNTIYF,TGTGCCAGCAGCCCTAGACGGTTCTCTGGAAACACCATATATTTT
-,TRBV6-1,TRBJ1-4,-,CASSEAWTATNEKLFF,TGTGCCAGCAGTGAAGCGTGGACAGCAACTAATGAAAAACTGTTTTTT
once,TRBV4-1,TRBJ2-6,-,CASSEQRATGANVLTF,TGCGCCAGCAGCGAACAGCGGGCCACTGGGGCCAACGTCCTGACTTTC
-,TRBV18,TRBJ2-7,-,CASSPQGESYEQYF,TGTGCCAGCTCACCACAGGGGGAGTCCTACGAGCAGTACTTC
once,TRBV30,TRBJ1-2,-,CAYSNWGGNYGYTF,TGTGCCTACTCCAATTGGGGGGGGAACTATGGCTACACCTTC
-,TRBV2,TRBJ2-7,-,CASSSVPYEQYF,TGTGCCAGCAGTTCCGTCCCCTATGAGCAGTACTTC
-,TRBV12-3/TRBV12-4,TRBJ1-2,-,CASSPELRRGYTF,TGTGCCAGCAGTCCAGAGTTGCGGAGAGGCTACACCTTC
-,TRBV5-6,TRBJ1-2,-,CASSLYGQPYGYTF,TGTGCCAGCAGCTTATACGGACAGCCCTATGGCTACACCTTC
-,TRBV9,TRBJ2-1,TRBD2,CASSVSTRGVYNEQFF,TGTGCCAGCAGCGTTAGCACGCGGGGGGTATACAATGAGCAGTTCTTC
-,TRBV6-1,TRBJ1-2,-,CASSEALPANYGYTF,TGTGCCAGCAGTGAAGCGCTGCCGGCTAACTATGGCTACACCTTC
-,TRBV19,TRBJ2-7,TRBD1,CASSKRDRSAEQYF,TGTGCCAGTAGTAAACGGGACAGGTCCGCCGAGCAGTACTTC
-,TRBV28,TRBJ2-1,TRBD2,CASSLIKGGSSYNEQFF,TGTGCCAGCAGTTTAATCAAGGGCGGGAGCTCCTACAATGAGCAGTTCTTC
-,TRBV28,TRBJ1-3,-,CASSSGQEDTIYF,TGTGCCAGCAGTTCCGGACAAGAAGACACCATATATTTT
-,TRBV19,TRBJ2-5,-,CASAQQGRVARETQYF,TGTGCCAGTGCCCAGCAGGGAAGGGTGGCGAGGGAGACCCAGTACTTC
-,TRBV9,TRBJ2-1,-,CASSRDDSYYNEQFF,TGTGCCAGCAGCCGAGACGACTCATACTACAATGAGCAGTTCTTC
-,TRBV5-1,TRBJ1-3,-,CASSLSTRGNTIYF,TGCGCCAGCAGCCTCTCGACACGTGGAAACACCATATATTTT
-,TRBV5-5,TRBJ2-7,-,CASSLSLPSFEQYF,TGTGCCAGCAGCTTGTCTCTTCCAAGCTTCGAGCAGTACTTC
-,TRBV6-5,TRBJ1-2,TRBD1,CASSLYPGQYGYTF,TGTGCCAGCAGCCTTTATCCGGGACAGTATGGCTACACCTTC
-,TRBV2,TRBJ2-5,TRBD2,CASSPRGIAGGVREETQYF,TGTGCCAGCAGTCCCCGGGGGATAGCGGGGGGAGTGAGGGAAGAGACCCAGTACTTC
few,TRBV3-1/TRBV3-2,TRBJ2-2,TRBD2,CASSQGGLTGELFF,TGTGCCAGCAGCCAAGGGGGACTAACCGGGGAGCTGTTTTTT
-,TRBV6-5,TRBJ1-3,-,CASSPGEWNTIYF,TGTGCCAGCAGCCCCGGGGAGTGGAACACCATATATTTT
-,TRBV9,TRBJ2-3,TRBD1,CASSVESTGGTDTQYF,TGTGCCAGCAGCGTAGAGAGTACAGGGGGCACAGATACGCAGTATTTT
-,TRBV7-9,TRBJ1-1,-,CASSLERVVPEAFF,TGTGCCAGCAGCTTAGAGCGGGTGGTCCCTGAAGCTTTCTTT
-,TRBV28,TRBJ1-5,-,CASRNPSYSNQPQHF,TGTGCCAGCAGGAACCCGAGTTATAGCAATCAGCCCCAGCATTTT
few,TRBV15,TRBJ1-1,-,CATSFLQGGTEAFF,TGTGCCACCAGCTTCCTTCAGGGAGGCACTGAAGCTTTCTTT
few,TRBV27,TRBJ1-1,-,CASSSAGSDYEAFF,TGTGCCAGCAGTTCGGCGGGCTCCGACTATGAAGCTTTCTTT
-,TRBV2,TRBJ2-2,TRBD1,CASGTGISGELFF,TGTGCCAGCGGGACAGGGATTTCCGGGGAGCTGTTTTTT
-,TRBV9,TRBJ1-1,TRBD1,CASSVTGRRAEAFF,TGTGCCAGCAGCGTGACAGGGCGTCGCGCTGAAGCTTTCTTT
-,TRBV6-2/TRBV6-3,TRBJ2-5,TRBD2,CASSYARRELRETQYF,TGTGCCAGCAGTTACGCACGGCGGGAGCTCCGGGAGACCCAGTACTTC
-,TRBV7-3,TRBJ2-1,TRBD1,CASNAGTGGGNEQFF,TGTGCCAGCAATGCCGGGACAGGGGGTGGAAATGAGCAGTTCTTC
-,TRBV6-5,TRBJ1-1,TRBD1,CASRAQGTGGTEAFF,TGTGCCAGCAGGGCACAAGGGACAGGGGGAACTGAAGCTTTCTTT
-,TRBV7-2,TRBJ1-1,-,CASSLGGTTRWAFF,TGTGCCAGCAGCTTAGGGGGGACAACTAGATGGGCTTTCTTT
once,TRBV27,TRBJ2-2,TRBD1,CASTTGQGRGELFF,TGTGCCAGCACCACGGGACAGGGCCGAGGGGAGCTGTTTTTT
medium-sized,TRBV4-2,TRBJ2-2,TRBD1,CASSHGVTGSSTGELFF,TGTGCCAGCAGCCACGGGGTGACAGGGTCCTCCACCGGGGAGCTGTTTTTT
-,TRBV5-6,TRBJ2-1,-,CASSFSEAYNEQFF,TGTGCCAGCAGCTTTTCTGAGGCCTACAATGAGCAGTTCTTC
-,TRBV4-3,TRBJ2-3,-,CASSLFPLSTDTQYF,TGCGCCAGCAGCCTCTTTCCCCTTAGCACAGATACGCAGTATTTT
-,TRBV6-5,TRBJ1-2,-,CASSLDSSNYGYTF,TGTGCCAGCAGCTTGGACAGCTCTAACTATGGCTACACCTTC
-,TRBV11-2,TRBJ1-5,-,CASSTDSSNQPQHF,TGTGCCAGCAGCACCGACAGTAGCAATCAGCCCCAGCATTTT
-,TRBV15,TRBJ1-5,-,CATSRTTFNQPQHF,TGTGCCACCAGTAGGACAACTTTCAATCAGCCCCAGCATTTT